This T cell receptor (beta chain) was observed in a study of blood T cell repertoires in COVID-19. The CDR3 length is 18 residues. J was trimmed by 3 bases and V by 5 bases; bases with no gene match: 13. The germline V gene encodes CDR1 SEHNR and CDR2 FQNEAQ (reference sequence). Sequencing was performed with immunoSEQ multiplex PCR; in TCRdb, only in-frame clones are kept and a portion is missing. The data show 300,000 to 500,000 clones, around 89% seen once. Enrollees, about 18 to 89 years old, lived in about two dozen US areas. This chain uses TRBV7-9 with TRBJ1-1; 12 positions agree with TRBD1. Sequenced input: PBMCs or T cells enriched from blood (not recorded which). The TCR comes from a woman younger than 45 with acute COVID-19. The chain's CDR3 is CASSPRDRGRRHDTEAFF. The DNA for the CDR3 is TGTGCCAGCAGCCCGCGGGACAGGGGGCGCAGGCATGACACTGAAGCTTTCTTT.